This TCR beta chain was observed in a study of OX40 agonist ivuxolimab in advanced cancers. Sequenced by immunoSEQ multiplex PCR; TCRdb stores in-frame clones only, minus some. This table has around 60,000 clones, roughly 87% appearing once. The V gene's germline CDR1 is LGHNT and CDR2 FRNRAP. V dropped 1 base and J dropped 5 bases, with 8 bases sitting between them. CDR3 length: 13 residues. The sequencing here drew on CD4+ or CD8+ T cells sorted from blood, taken in a trial of the OX40 agonist ivuxolimab. The chain joins TRBV12-5 to TRBJ1-1; the D is unclear. The receptor comes from an adult with an advanced solid tumor such as melanoma, head and neck, liver or kidney cancer. Here the CDR3 DNA reads TGTGCTAGTGGTTTGGCGGACGGAACTGAAGCTTTCTTT. It encodes CASGLADGTEAFF. Combining the CDR3 with reference TRBV12-5 and TRBJ1-1 gives the whole variable domain DARVTQTPRHKVTEMGQEVTMRCQPILGHNTVFWYRQTMMQGLELLAYFRNRAPLDDSGMPKDRFSAEMPDATLATLKIQPSEPRDSAVYFCASGLADGTEAFFGQGTRLTVV.